This passage covers 15 T cell receptor beta chains from one sample sequenced in a study of Graves' ophthalmopathy and Graves' hyperthyroidism. For repertoire sequencing, the TCR beta CDR3 regions were amplified from RNA transcripts. Second-round multiplex PCR came after a first-round RT-PCR that employed HTBI primers. TCRdb fed the multiplex PCR reads into MiXCR, producing one record per CDR3 protein. The repertoire holds around 1,200,000 distinct CDR3 sequences, with approximately 35% as singletons. Material: peripheral blood or thyroid tissue (not recorded which). Receptors were obtained from an adult man with Graves' hyperthyroidism.

The chain joins TRBV6-6 to TRBJ1-5, with D perhaps TRBD1 (5 bases). The V gene lost 4 bases and the J gene lost 2 bases, with 18 bases spanning the gap. This CDR3 region has 17 residues. Germline V gene sequence: CDR1 MNHNY, CDR2 SVGAGI (reference sequence). Written as DNA, the CDR3 is TGTGCCAGCAGTTCCTTCCCGACAGCCCTCGGCAATCAGCCCCAGCATTTT. Amino acid sequence: CASSSFPTALGNQPQHF.

This chain joins TRBV7-2 and TRBJ1-5, with no clear D. From germline, CDR1 is SGHTA and CDR2 FQGNSA. CDR3 length: 19 residues. V was pared by 2 bases and J by 0 bases, with 20 bases between. The CDR3 loop reads CASSLRRAATVFSNQPQHF. CDR3 bases: TGTGCCAGCAGCTTACGCCGGGCAGCTACCGTCTTTAGCAATCAGCCCCAGCATTTT.

The gene calls are TRBV7-9 and TRBJ2-7, with D unclear. CDR3 length equals 11 residues. Looked up from germline, CDR1 is SEHNR and CDR2 is FQNEAQ (reference sequence). V gave up 11 bases and J gave up 4 bases, with 12 bases separating them. CDR3 DNA: TGTGCCTGGGGATTCAATTACGAGCAGTACTTC. Protein: CAWGFNYEQYF.

Comments on this clonotype: The CDR3 end shows no conserved phenylalanine or tryptophan, and so a read error is likely. The V call is TRBV10-2, the J call TRBJ1-3, with D maybe TRBD1 (6 bases). Per the germline V gene, CDR1 is WSHSY and CDR2 is SAAADI. The CDR3 totals 15 residues. The chain's CDR3 is CASSPQGFSGNTIYS. As DNA, the CDR3 is TGTGCCAGCAGCCCACAGGGCTTCTCTGGAAACACCATATATTCT.

The chain carries TRBV12-5 and TRBJ2-2; TRBD1 matches at 7 bases. There are 15 residues in the CDR3. CDR1 LGHNT and CDR2 FRNRAP come from the germline V gene. The trim removed 0 bases at V and 3 bases at J, leaving 1 base unmatched. The CDR3 reads CASGLVQGYTGELFF. The CDR3 DNA follows: TGTGCTAGTGGTTTGGTACAGGGGTACACCGGGGAGCTGTTTTTT.

There are many counts of this clonotype. The J gene is TRBJ1-5, the V gene TRBV4-2; 7 nucleotides agree with TRBD1. Germline values: CDR1 LGHNA, CDR2 YNFKEQ. Unmatched junction bases numbered 12, after V lost 4 bases and J lost 12 bases. The CDR3 is 14 amino acids. CDR3 sequence: CASSPDGQVWYQHF. CDR3 coding DNA: TGTGCCAGCAGCCCAGACGGACAGGTTTGGTACCAGCATTTT.

As concerns this clonotype: Germline and junction disagree at one end, which may indicate a read error. J is TRBJ2-2 and V is TRBV25-1, with a weak D call TRBD1 (5 bases). Germline V gives CDR1 MGHDK, CDR2 SYGVNS. This CDR3 is built from 19 residues. The CDR3 DNA reads as TGCGCCAGCAGCCCCTTGTCTCGCGCTACAGGACAACGCACCGGGGAGCTGTTTTTT. The encoded protein is CASSPLSRATGQRTGELFF. Full variable domain (missing parts from reference TRBV25-1 and TRBJ2-2): EADIYQTPRYLVIGTGKKITLECSQTMGHDKMYWYQQDPGMELHLIHYSYGVNSTEKGDLSSESTVSRIRTEHFPLTLESARPSHTSQYLCASSPLSRATGQRTGELFFGEGSRLTVL.

This clonotype was picked up many times. The chain links TRBV19 to TRBJ1-3, with 9 bases matching TRBD1. CDR3 length equals 16 residues. J gave up 0 bases and V 6 bases, and 6 bases lay outside the gene matches. Germline V gives CDR1 LNHDA, CDR2 SQIVND (reference sequence). DNA for the CDR3: TGTGCCAGTAGCCCGGGACAGGGCGCCTCTGGAAACACCATATATTTT. It encodes CASSPGQGASGNTIYF.

This clonotype occurred a few times. The V gene is TRBV20-1, the J gene TRBJ1-3; tentative D call: TRBD1 (5 bases). The CDR3 is 16 amino acids. V dropped 4 bases and J dropped 0 bases, with 16 bases sitting between them. Germline-derived CDR1 and CDR2 are DFQATT and SNEGSKA (reference sequence). CDR3 amino acids: CSAIHRDGFSGNTIYF. For the CDR3, the DNA is TGCAGTGCTATCCACCGGGACGGCTTCTCTGGAAACACCATATATTTT.

This clonotype has just one count. The V gene is TRBV9, the J gene TRBJ1-2, with 7 nucleotides matching TRBD1. V dropped 3 bases and J dropped 6; count of bases not matched to a gene: 14. Germline V gives CDR1 SGDLS, CDR2 YYNGEE. This CDR3 has 16 amino acids. Here the CDR3 DNA reads TGTGCCAGCAGCGGCACCGACAGGGAGCTTGACAATGGCTACACCTTC. This codes for CASSGTDRELDNGYTF.

Concerning this clonotype itself: With a much larger clone just one base away, this may be a read error. The chain carries TRBV20-1 and TRBJ1-5; TRBD1 is a possible D gene (6 bases). The CDR3 contains 15 residues. Germline CDR1 reads DFQATT; CDR2 reads SNEGSKA (reference sequence). CDR3 loop: CSASRRGIEAQPHHF. The CDR3 DNA is TGCAGTGCTAGTCGGAGGGGGATAGAGGCTCAGCCCCATCATTTT.

This clonotype was counted ten times or more. The chain is built from TRBV7-2 and TRBJ2-7; 7 nucleotides match TRBD1. Germline CDR1 reads SGHTA; CDR2 reads FQGNSA. Trimming removed 3 bases from V and 7 bases from J; junction bases left unmatched: 9. This CDR3 contains 14 residues. The CDR3 loop reads CASSFLTGLEEQYF. CDR3 nucleotide sequence: TGTGCCAGCAGCTTCCTGACAGGGCTCGAAGAGCAGTACTTC.

This chain joins TRBV29-1 and TRBJ2-7; TRBD2 is a possible D gene (7 bases). Germline values: CDR1 SQVTM, CDR2 ANQGSEA. The CDR3 covers 11 residues. Trimming shortened V by 4 bases and J by 6 bases, and 10 bases separated the two germline ends. The CDR3 DNA sequence: TGCAGCGTTGCTGGGGGGGCCGAGCAGTACTTC. Translation: CSVAGGAEQYF.

This clonotype has only one observation. The rearrangement links TRBV28 to TRBJ1-5; D gene uncertain. Per the germline V gene, CDR1 is MDHEN and CDR2 is SYDVKM. Between the trimmed V and J ends, which lost 1 base and 1 base, there was a span of 11 bases. This CDR3 has 16 amino acids. CDR3 sequence (DNA): TGTGCCAGCAGTTTATTGGGGAGTACAAGCAATCAGCCCCAGCATTTT. Translated: CASSLLGSTSNQPQHF.

The chain recombines TRBV7-2 with TRBJ2-2, with TRBD2 matching 8 bases. CDR1 and CDR2 from the germline V gene are SGHTA and FQGNSA. V lost 10 bases and J lost 6; bases outside the gene matches: 22. The CDR3 sequence is 18 residues long. The CDR3 sequence: CANLPRRERERVPGELFF. The CDR3 nucleotides are TGTGCCAACCTGCCCCGTAGAGAGCGGGAGAGGGTCCCCGGGGAGCTGTTTTTT.